This section outlines one TCR beta chain sequence together with its context. Its antigen remains unidentified. Before the COVID-19 pandemic, during about 2011-2019, CD4+ T cells were taken from unexposed donors. CD4+ T cells were isolated from the cells after about nine days of culture. This CDR3 has 14 amino acids. Per the germline V gene, CDR1 is GTSNPN and CDR2 is SVGIG (reference sequence). Trimming took off 4 bases at V and 3 bases at J, with 13 bases between the two ends. These data belong to a study of CD4 T cells in relation to SARS-CoV-2 and coronaviruses. Across the whole study: Negative control cultures got HIV-1 Nef peptides or no peptide.

Repertoires were generated with immunoSEQ multiplex PCR, while TCRdb's copy carries only in-frame clones and drops some. The profile covers 20,000 or so clones, with around 68% appearing a single time and under 20% taken by the ten largest. This TCR came from a human donor in good health. This chain connects TRBV30 to TRBJ1-3, with TRBD1 as a possible D gene (5 bases). The sample was CD4+ T cells from PBMCs, cultured in vitro. This chain's CDR3 is CAWTSGGDGNTIYF. The DNA of the CDR3 is TGTGCCTGGACCTCGGGGGGGGATGGAAACACCATATATTTT.